The 22 T cell receptor beta chains below come from one sample, sequenced in a study of blood T cell repertoires in COVID-19. Sequencing used immunoSEQ multiplex PCR; TCRdb keeps in-frame clones, though not all of them. The table has around 130,000 clones, approximately 84% seen once. Sample: PBMCs or T cells enriched from blood (not recorded which). Source of these receptors: a woman in her forties or fifties with acute COVID-19.

The chain combines TRBV7-9 with TRBJ1-2; D is unresolved. The ends were cut back, 4 bases at V and 8 bases at J, with 11 bases in the middle. The CDR3 sequence is 12 residues long. Looked up from germline, CDR1 is SEHNR and CDR2 is FQNEAQ (reference sequence). The chain's CDR3 is CASSYLTRGYTF. The CDR3 DNA reads as TGTGCCAGCAGCTACCTTACAAGAGGCTACACCTTC. Using reference TRBV7-9 and TRBJ1-2 for the parts outside the CDR3, the full variable domain is DTGVSQNPRHKITKRGQNVTFRCDPISEHNRLYWYRQTLGQGPEFLTYFQNEAQLEKSRLLSDRFSAERPKGSFSTLEIQRTEQGDSAMYLCASSYLTRGYTFGSGTRLTVV.

V usage is TRBV18 and J usage is TRBJ2-1; D perhaps matches TRBD1 (5 bases). Germline values: CDR1 KGHSH, CDR2 LQKENI. V was trimmed by 3 bases and J by 5 bases, leaving 8 bases between them. This CDR3 comprises 13 residues. The CDR3 here is CASSPLTDNEQFF. The CDR3 coding sequence is TGTGCCAGCTCACCTTTGACAGACAATGAGCAGTTCTTC.

V usage is TRBV6-2 or TRBV6-3 and J usage is TRBJ1-2; D uncertain. V lost 2 bases and J lost 3, with 10 bases in between. Germline loops: CDR1 MNHEY, CDR2 SVGEGT. CDR3 length equals 14 residues. CDR3 DNA: TGTGCCAGCAGTTACGATGACACGTACTATGGCTACACCTTC. Its translation is CASSYDDTYYGYTF.

This chain links TRBV7-3 with TRBJ2-3, with 11 nucleotides matching TRBD2. The CDR3 has 16 residues. Germline trimming cut 5 bases from V and 1 base from J; bases unmatched to any gene: 5. The germline gives CDR1 SGHTA, CDR2 FQGTGA. The CDR3 region is CASSRQGLAGTDTQYF. Here the CDR3 DNA reads TGTGCCAGCAGCCGGCAGGGACTAGCGGGCACAGATACGCAGTATTTT.

The chain employs TRBV3-1 (or the pseudogene TRBV3-2) and TRBJ2-7; 8 bases match TRBD2. CDR1 and CDR2 (germline): LGHDT, YNNKEL (reference sequence). V lost 4 bases and J lost 6; bases outside the gene matches: 14. The CDR3 loop spans 16 amino acids. CDR3: CASSPTDRGGRREQYF. The CDR3, as DNA: TGTGCCAGCAGCCCGACGGATCGTGGCGGGAGGCGCGAGCAGTACTTC.

This chain connects TRBV5-6 to TRBJ2-7; 8 nucleotides agree with TRBD1. The CDR3 has 14 residues. Germline V gene lookup returns CDR1 SGHDT and CDR2 YYEEEE. Losses at the gene ends were 4 bases for V and 3 bases for J; bases not matched to a gene: 6. The CDR3 coding sequence is TGTGCCAGCAGCACCGGACAGGGTAACTACGAGCAGTACTTC. Its protein is CASSTGQGNYEQYF.

CDR3: CASSLSREHTEAFF. The CDR3 bases are TGTGCCAGCAGCTTGAGTAGGGAGCACACTGAAGCTTTCTTT. This rearrangement joins TRBV5-4 to TRBJ1-1; D is undetermined. Per germline, CDR1 SGHNT and CDR2 YYREEE (reference sequence). This CDR3 region has 14 residues. V lost 1 base and J lost 3, with 10 bases in between.

CDR3 sequence reads: CASSFPTPGHSSPLHF. CDR3 coding DNA: TGTGCCAGCAGTTTCCCCACACCGGGACATTCTTCACCCCTCCACTTT. This chain links TRBV28 with TRBJ1-6; D perhaps matches TRBD1 (6 bases). Germline V gene data show CDR1 as MDHEN and CDR2 as SYDVKM. Trimming took 3 bases from V and 9 from J, leaving 18 bases between them. This CDR3 is built from 16 residues.

This clone has only one observation. This sequence joins TRBV5-8 and TRBJ2-1, with 9 bases matching TRBD1. V was clipped by 2 bases and J by 7 bases; unmatched bases: 10. Germline CDR1 and CDR2: SGHTS and YDEGEE. This CDR3 is built from 16 residues. Written as DNA, the CDR3 is TGTGCCAGCAGCTTTTCCCCGGGACAGGGAGTAAATGAGCAGTTCTTC. This codes for CASSFSPGQGVNEQFF.

This clone has only a few counts. The rearrangement joins TRBV9 to TRBJ2-7; tentative D call: TRBD2 (5 bases). This CDR3 contains 14 residues. From germline, CDR1 is SGDLS and CDR2 YYNGEE. V gave up 0 bases and J gave up 3 bases, with 10 bases separating them. CDR3 sequence reads: CASSVAGEIYEQYF. CDR3 coding DNA: TGTGCCAGCAGCGTAGCTGGGGAGATCTACGAGCAGTACTTC.

This chain joins TRBV3-1 (or the pseudogene TRBV3-2) and TRBJ1-5; a weak D match, TRBD1 (6 bases). Trimming removed 2 bases at V and 5 bases at J, with 13 bases between. The CDR3 runs to 15 residues. Per the germline V gene, CDR1 is LGHDT and CDR2 is YNNKEL (reference sequence). The CDR3 protein is CASSQQTGGDQPQHF. CDR3 in DNA: TGTGCCAGCAGCCAACAGACAGGTGGGGATCAGCCCCAGCATTTT.

The chain joins TRBV27 to TRBJ2-7; TRBD2 might be the D (7 bases). The ends were cut back, 6 bases at V and 6 bases at J, with 9 bases in the middle. Germline CDR1 is MNHEY and CDR2 is SMNVEV (reference sequence). The CDR3 consists of 11 residues. CDR3 residues: CASSGGLEQYF. The CDR3 nucleotides read TGTGCCAGCAGCGGGGGGCTCGAGCAGTACTTC.

J is TRBJ1-1 and V is TRBV5-5; a weak D match, TRBD1 (6 bases). With 2 bases removed from V and 1 base from J, the gap between germline ends came to 6 bases. The CDR3 consists of 13 residues. Germline V lookup: CDR1 SGHKS, CDR2 YYEKEE (reference sequence). DNA of the CDR3: TGTGCCAGCAGCTTACAGGGGAACACTGAAGCTTTCTTT. This gives the protein CASSLQGNTEAFF.

V is TRBV6-5 and J is TRBJ2-7, with 7 bases identical to TRBD1. This CDR3 is 14 amino acids long. Germline V gives CDR1 MNHEY, CDR2 SVGAGI. J was trimmed by 6 bases and V by 8 bases; bases with no gene match: 13. This CDR3 is CASYNDRVSGEQYF. DNA for the CDR3: TGTGCCAGCTATAATGACAGGGTATCAGGCGAGCAGTACTTC.

The V call is TRBV6-5, the J call TRBJ1-5; D might be TRBD1 (5 bases). In germline, CDR1 is MNHEY, CDR2 SVGAGI. CDR3 length equals 12 residues. V lost 7 bases to trimming and J lost 2 bases, with 6 bases between them. Written as DNA, the CDR3 is TGTGCCAGCAAACAGGGCAATCAGCCCCAGCATTTT. Translation: CASKQGNQPQHF.

This chain links TRBV4-1 with TRBJ2-7; perhaps TRBD1 as D (5 bases). Per germline, CDR1 MGHRA and CDR2 YSYEKL. V was clipped by 1 base and J by 0 bases, with 10 bases between them. The CDR3 sequence is 15 residues long. The CDR3, as DNA: TGCGCCAGCAGCCAAGTTACAGGAAGCTCCTACGAGCAGTACTTC. Amino acid sequence: CASSQVTGSSYEQYF.

This clone occurred a few times. The chain is built from TRBV21-1 and TRBJ1-1. TRBV21-1 is deemed a pseudogene. The CDR3 covers 16 residues. This CDR3 reads CASSKVSKGEGPEAFF. The DNA of the CDR3 is TGTGCCAGCAGCAAAGTTTCGAAGGGGGAGGGGCCTGAAGCTTTCTTT.

J is TRBJ2-7 and V is TRBV5-4; 9 bases map to TRBD2. J gave up 3 bases and V 2 bases, and 6 bases lay outside the gene matches. Looked up from germline, CDR1 is SGHNT and CDR2 is YYREEE (reference sequence). The CDR3 covers 15 residues. CDR3 sequence (DNA): TGTGCCAGCAGCTTTGGCGGGAGGGCCATCTACGAGCAGTACTTC. Its translation is CASSFGGRAIYEQYF.

The DNA of the CDR3 is TGCGCCAGCAGCTCGGGAGCTAGCGGAGTGGAAGAGACCCAGTACTTC. It specifies CASSSGASGVEETQYF. The rearrangement links TRBV5-1 to TRBJ2-5, with 7 bases matching TRBD2. The V gene's germline CDR1 is SGHRS and CDR2 YFSETQ. Unmatched junction bases numbered 11, after V lost 3 bases and J lost 3 bases. CDR3 length: 16 amino acids.

This chain connects TRBV9 to TRBJ1-1; 7 bases fit TRBD1. After removal of 3 bases from V and 5 bases from J, the junction contained 16 bases not matched to a gene. This CDR3 is built from 17 residues. The germline CDR1 and CDR2 sequences are SGDLS and YYNGEE. The CDR3 DNA reads as TGTGCCAGCAGCGAGACAGGGTCCCCCTCGTCAACGACTGAAGCTTTCTTT. Amino acid sequence: CASSETGSPSSTTEAFF.

V is TRBV2 and J is TRBJ1-2; no reliable D call. Germline loops: CDR1 SNHLY, CDR2 FYNNEI. Trimming stripped 2 bases from V and 8 bases from J, with 9 bases between. The CDR3 extends over 12 amino acids. The CDR3 loop is CASSEPSNGYTF. CDR3 coding DNA: TGTGCCAGCAGTGAACCCAGTAACGGCTACACCTTC.

The chain combines TRBV24-1 with TRBJ2-7; 8 bases are shared with TRBD1. V dropped 2 bases and J dropped 4; count of bases not matched to a gene: 6. Germline values: CDR1 KGHDR, CDR2 SFDVKD. This CDR3 contains 15 residues. The DNA of the CDR3 is TGTGCCACCAGTGATTCGCGGACAGGGTCTTACGAGCAGTACTTC. Translation: CATSDSRTGSYEQYF.